This T cell receptor beta chain was recorded in a study of T cell responses to AZD1222 COVID-19 vaccine. Findings of the study overall: As reported, nearly half of all spike-specific TCRs target variant regions that are unmutated.

The CDR3 covers 16 residues. Between the trimmed V and J ends, which lost 4 bases and 4 bases, there was a span of 19 bases. Germline values: CDR1 MNHEY, CDR2 SVGAGI. Profiled with immunoSEQ multiplex PCR; TCRdb holds only in-frame clones, not every one. The profile covers about 77,000 clones, with roughly 90% appearing a single time and under 5% taken by the ten largest. As to this clone: The antigen remains undetermined.

Source: peripheral blood, taken 28 days after the second AZD1222 dose. The chain has TRBV6-5 and TRBJ1-2; D might be TRBD1 (5 bases). The clonotype comes from an adult who received the AZD1222 COVID-19 vaccine. The CDR3: CASSWPTLGGSYGYTF. The CDR3 DNA is TGTGCCAGCAGTTGGCCCACTTTGGGGGGGTCCTATGGCTACACCTTC.